This passage covers 10 T cell receptor beta chains from one sample sequenced in a study of low-dose radiotherapy and immunotherapy resistance in tumors. cDNA synthesis used a TRAV/TRBV-specific primer set for both chains. The authors amplified TCRs for about 20 PCR cycles with a constant-region primer and a V-primer adapter. TCRdb re-called the reads through MiXCR, storing one row per CDR3 protein. The data show 14,000 to 15,000 distinct CDR3 sequences, under 60% seen once. All receptors derive from a human donor with advanced metastatic prostate, ovarian, gallbladder or colorectal cancer (not recorded which). This table probably holds off-target reads from a library built for another chain.

The J gene is TRBJ2-7, the V gene TRBV10-2; D is unclear. The V end lost 7 bases, the J end lost 6 bases, and 19 bases lay between the germline ends. This CDR3 comprises 14 residues. CDR1 is WSHSY and CDR2 is SAAADI in the germline V gene. The CDR3 is CASNSPGWLGEQYF. The CDR3 nucleotides read TGCGCCAGCAACTCGCCAGGTTGGTTGGGCGAGCAGTACTTC.

This sequence joins TRBV19 and TRBJ2-7, with D perhaps matching TRBD1 or TRBD2 (6 bases each). Germline-derived CDR1 and CDR2 are LNHDA and SQIVND (reference sequence). Trimming removed 4 bases at V and 4 bases at J, with 14 bases between. The CDR3 is 14 residues long. The CDR3 nucleotides read TGTGCCAGTAGTAGCCAGGGGCTAGCGTACGAGCAGTACTTC. It specifies CASSSQGLAYEQYF.

Within the sample, this clonotype is medium-sized. J is TRBJ2-1 and V is TRBV6-1, with D tentatively TRBD2 (5 bases). Germline values: CDR1 MNHNS, CDR2 SASEGT. V gave up 7 bases and J gave up 2 bases, with 9 bases separating them. This CDR3 has 13 amino acids. Written as DNA, the CDR3 is TGTGCCAGCAAGGTGGGAGCCTACAATGAGCAGTTCTTC. It is translated as CASKVGAYNEQFF.

CDR3 nucleotides: TGTGCCAGCAGCCTCCGGACTAGCGGTGGTAGAGATACGCAGTATTTT. Protein sequence: CASSLRTSGGRDTQYF. This chain joins TRBV7-8 and TRBJ2-3, with 10 positions matching TRBD2. Germline V gene sequence: CDR1 SGHVS, CDR2 FQNEAQ. The CDR3 has 16 amino acids. The V gene end was trimmed by 5 bases and the J gene end by 5 bases; junction bases not matched to a gene: 10.

V is TRBV2 and J is TRBJ2-7, with D uncertain. The CDR3 is 14 amino acids. Germline CDR1 and CDR2: SNHLY and FYNNEI. Trimming stripped 6 bases from V and 1 base from J, with 13 bases between. The CDR3 loop is CASRGQDRSYEQYF. The CDR3 DNA follows: TGTGCCAGCAGAGGGCAGGATCGTTCCTACGAGCAGTACTTC. The full variable domain, rest sourced from reference TRBV2 and TRBJ2-7, is EPEVTQTPSHQVTQMGQEVILRCVPISNHLYFYWYRQILGQKVEFLVSFYNNEISEKSEIFDDQFSVERPDGSNFTLKIRSTKLEDSAMYFCASRGQDRSYEQYFGPGTRLTVT.

The J gene is TRBJ2-1, the V gene TRBV5-1, with D hard to call. Trimming stripped 2 bases from V and 0 bases from J, with 9 bases between. From germline, CDR1 is SGHRS and CDR2 YFSETQ. The CDR3 runs to 15 residues. The chain's CDR3 is CASSLEVSSYNEQFF. The CDR3 DNA is TGCGCCAGCAGCTTAGAAGTTAGCTCCTACAATGAGCAGTTCTTC.

This chain links TRBV20-1 with TRBJ2-1, with D tentatively TRBD2 (5 bases). Germline V gene sequence: CDR1 DFQATT, CDR2 SNEGSKA (reference sequence). The germline V and J ends were trimmed by 1 base and 6 bases, with 7 bases remaining between them. The CDR3 is made up of 12 amino acids. CDR3 region: CSARVTSNEQFF. CDR3 sequence (DNA): TGCAGTGCTAGAGTCACTAGCAATGAGCAGTTCTTC.

The chain couples TRBV5-1 to TRBJ1-2; TRBD1 matches 7 bases. Germline values: CDR1 SGHRS, CDR2 YFSETQ. The CDR3 length is 16 residues. Unmatched junction bases numbered 6, after V lost 0 bases and J lost 1 base. This CDR3 reads CASSLEGQENNYGYTF. The CDR3, as DNA: TGCGCCAGCAGCTTGGAAGGACAGGAGAATAACTATGGCTACACCTTC. Combining the CDR3 with reference TRBV5-1 and TRBJ1-2 gives the whole variable domain KAGVTQTPRYLIKTRGQQVTLSCSPISGHRSVSWYQQTPGQGLQFLFEYFSETQRNKGNFPGRFSGRQFSNSRSEMNVSTLELGDSALYLCASSLEGQENNYGYTFGSGTRLTVV.

This sequence joins TRBV5-1 and TRBJ1-1; TRBD1 might be the D (5 bases). This CDR3 contains 13 residues. The V and J ends lost 2 bases and 4 bases respectively, with 9 bases between them. Germline values: CDR1 SGHRS, CDR2 YFSETQ. This chain's CDR3 is CASSFAGTTEAFF. The CDR3 DNA follows: TGCGCCAGCAGCTTCGCAGGGACCACTGAAGCTTTCTTT.

Points on this clonotype: The junction and the germline gene differ at one end; a read error may be behind it. This CDR3 is CASRTKQGDYDYTF. DNA of the CDR3: TGTGCCAGCAGAACAAAACAGGGGGACTATGACTACACCTTC. The V gene is TRBV5-6, the J gene TRBJ1-2, with 8 positions matching TRBD1. The CDR3 is 14 residues long. Germline CDR1 SGHDT, CDR2 YYEEEE.